A selection of T cell receptor beta chains follows, all from one sample in a study of PD-1 blockade in classical Hodgkin lymphoma. Assay: immunoSEQ multiplex PCR; the TCRdb copy retains only in-frame clones and omits some. The profile covers some 31,000 clones, with 70% appearing a single time and nearly 15% taken by the ten largest. The sequenced sample was peripheral blood mononuclear cells (PBMCs), obtained before the second cycle of nivolumab. The source of these receptors is a human donor with classical Hodgkin lymphoma. Each CDR3 is given with its conserved first and last residue. The D gene is left open where the match is weak. Some rows have no size entry. The others give once, few or many, or a class for an expanded clone.

J gene	D gene	clone size	V gene	CDR3 DNA	CDR3 protein
TRBJ2-5	-	-	TRBV2	TGTGCCAGCAGTGAAGCGCTGGGACAAAGTAACCTGAAAGAGACCCAGTACTTC	CASSEALGQSNLKETQYF
TRBJ2-3	TRBD2	-	TRBV7-2	TGTGCCAGCAGAGCTCAGAAGGGCGGGGGTTTTACAGATACGCAGTATTTT	CASRAQKGGGFTDTQYF
TRBJ1-1	-	-	TRBV13	TGTGCCAGCAAAGGGCCCGCCAACCTACAACCAGAAGCTTTCTTT	CASKGPANLQPEAFF
TRBJ2-5	TRBD1	-	TRBV11-1	TGTGCCAGCAGGGATCGGACAGGCCAAGAGACCCAGTACTTC	CASRDRTGQETQYF
TRBJ1-1	TRBD1	-	TRBV7-9	TGTGCCAGCAGCTTAGCCGGGACAGGGGATGCTTTCTTT	CASSLAGTGDAFF
TRBJ2-3	TRBD2	-	TRBV4-2	TGTGCCAGCAGCCAAGATCTAGCGGGGGGCACAGATACGCAGTATTTT	CASSQDLAGGTDTQYF
TRBJ1-4	-	-	TRBV6-5	TGTGCCAGCAGTTACCAACAGGGAGTTGAAAAACTGTTTTTT	CASSYQQGVEKLFF
TRBJ1-6	-	-	TRBV14	TGTGCCAGCAGCCACGATACAGGGCAGGTGGGGAATTCACCCCTCCACTTT	CASSHDTGQVGNSPLHF
TRBJ1-5	-	few	TRBV7-2	TGTGCCAGCAGCTTCAGGGAGGGACTCTTCAATCAGCCCCAGCATTTT	CASSFREGLFNQPQHF
TRBJ2-3	-	-	TRBV6-5	TGTGCCAGCAGTTACTCTTCAGGGGGGACAGATACGCAGTATTTT	CASSYSSGGTDTQYF
TRBJ2-7	-	-	TRBV6-6	TGTGCCAGCAGCCAGCCCGGGATCTCCTACGAGCAGTACTTC	CASSQPGISYEQYF
TRBJ2-3	-	-	TRBV13	TGTGCCAGCAGCTTAGTCGCAGATACGCAGTATTTT	CASSLVADTQYF
TRBJ1-1	-	-	TRBV29-1	TGCAGCGCCCTCCCCCGTCAATGGACCAGCACTGAAGCTTTCTTT	CSALPRQWTSTEAFF
TRBJ1-6	TRBD1	-	TRBV14	TGTGCCAGCAGCGGTCCGGGACAGGGTTTGGGATCACCCCTCCACTTT	CASSGPGQGLGSPLHF
TRBJ2-3	-	-	TRBV7-9	TGTGCCAGCAGCCTCCAGGCCGGGTCGGGTGAGCAGTATTTT	CASSLQAGSGEQYF
TRBJ1-5	-	-	TRBV28	TGTGCCAGCAGTCGAAGGGGTAGGGGCAATCAGCCCCAGCATTTT	CASSRRGRGNQPQHF
TRBJ2-1	TRBD2	medium-sized	TRBV5-5	TGTGCCAGCAGCTTCGGGACTAGGACCTACAATGAGCAGTTCTTC	CASSFGTRTYNEQFF
TRBJ1-2	-	-	TRBV27	TGTGCCAGCAGTTTCGTGGGTAGGAGTGGCTACACCTTC	CASSFVGRSGYTF
TRBJ1-2	-	-	TRBV4-2	TGTGCCAGCAGCCAAGATACGAAATCTCCCCTGGGCTACACCTTC	CASSQDTKSPLGYTF
TRBJ1-2	-	few	TRBV28	TGTGCCAGTAAATCCGCCCCAGAAGCTAACTATGGCTACACCTTC	CASKSAPEANYGYTF
TRBJ2-5	-	-	TRBV18	TGTGCCAGCTCACCAGAGACGAGACAGACCCAGTACTTC	CASSPETRQTQYF
TRBJ2-3	-	few	TRBV7-6	TGTGCCAGCAGCTTAGGCAGTCCAAGCACAGATACGCAGTATTTT	CASSLGSPSTDTQYF
TRBJ1-1	-	-	TRBV6-1	TGTGCCAGCCTTGAGTCGGTGGGGAACACTGAAGCTTTCTTT	CASLESVGNTEAFF
TRBJ2-5	-	-	TRBV5-6	TGTGCCAGCAGCTTGAGTCTAGAGACCCAGTACTTC	CASSLSLETQYF
TRBJ2-3	TRBD2	-	TRBV2	TGTGCCAGCAGAACCGGACTAGCGGGGGGGCTAATAGATACGCAGTATTTT	CASRTGLAGGLIDTQYF
TRBJ1-2	-	once	TRBV5-6	TGTGCCAGCAGCTCCCAGAGGGCGGAATACTATGGCTACACCTTC	CASSSQRAEYYGYTF
TRBJ1-6	-	-	TRBV7-9	TGTGCCAGCAGCTTAGACGTCCCCCGGGGTTCACCCCTCCACTTT	CASSLDVPRGSPLHF
TRBJ2-3	-	-	TRBV19	TGTGCCAGTAGTATAACCGGCAGGAGCACAGATACGCAGTATTTT	CASSITGRSTDTQYF
TRBJ1-3	TRBD1	-	TRBV5-4	TGTGCCAGCAGCACCGGGACAGGGGTAGGAAACACCATATATTTT	CASSTGTGVGNTIYF
TRBJ2-1	-	-	TRBV29-1	TGCAGCGTTGAAACCAGGAGGGGGAGTGAGCAGTTCTTC	CSVETRRGSEQFF
TRBJ2-3	TRBD1	-	TRBV28	TGTGCCAGCAGTTTAGTATGGGACAGGGTGAACGCTAGGGCCACAGATACGCAGTATTTT	CASSLVWDRVNARATDTQYF
TRBJ1-1	-	-	TRBV7-2	TGTGCCAGCAGCCAGCAGCCGAACACTGAAGCTTTCTTT	CASSQQPNTEAFF
TRBJ2-1	-	-	TRBV9	TGTGCCAGCGGGAGGGGGGACTCCTACAATGAGCAGTTCTTC	CASGRGDSYNEQFF
TRBJ1-1	-	few	TRBV5-6	TGTGCCAGCAGCACCCGGGCACTTATGAACACTGAAGCTTTCTTT	CASSTRALMNTEAFF
TRBJ1-3	-	-	TRBV28	TGTGCCAGCAGTTTCGGCGCGGGGTGGGGTGGAAACACCATATATTTT	CASSFGAGWGGNTIYF
TRBJ1-1	-	-	TRBV28	TGTGCCAGCACCCCATGGTCCGGGGGCATGAACACTGAAGCTTTCTTT	CASTPWSGGMNTEAFF